Each of the 32 T cell receptor beta chains below was sequenced from the same sample in a study of blood T cell repertoires in COVID-19. The data were produced by immunoSEQ multiplex PCR, yet TCRdb's version contains in-frame clones alone and is incomplete. The table has a few hundred thousand clones, 85% to 90% seen once. The source material was peripheral blood. The receptors here all came from a woman between 40 and 50 years old with COVID-19, enrolled during active disease.

This sequence joins TRBV6-5 and TRBJ2-7; 11 bases agree with TRBD1. V gave up 6 bases and J gave up 3 bases; unmatched junction bases: 7. Germline V gene sequence: CDR1 MNHEY, CDR2 SVGAGI. There are 15 residues in the CDR3. The DNA of the CDR3 is TGTGCCAGCAGCCTCAGCGGGACAGGGGGCTACGAGCAGTACTTC. The encoded protein is CASSLSGTGGYEQYF.

The chain combines TRBV3-1 (or the pseudogene TRBV3-2) with TRBJ2-6, with 9 bases matching TRBD2. The CDR3 runs to 20 residues. The J segment lost 5 bases and the V segment lost 4 bases, leaving 18 bases of the junction unmatched. Germline assignment: CDR1 LGHDT and CDR2 YNNKEL (reference sequence). CDR3 nucleotides: TGTGCCAGCAGCCTCAAGGCGGGAGGGGTTCAGGCCGGGAGGGCCAACGTCCTGACTTTC. Protein: CASSLKAGGVQAGRANVLTF.

The V and J genes are TRBV15 and TRBJ2-7; 9 bases are shared with TRBD1. Trimming at V came to 4 bases and at J to 3 bases, leaving 7 bases not matched to a gene. This CDR3 region has 15 residues. CDR1 and CDR2 (germline): LNHNV, YYDKDF (reference sequence). The CDR3 reads CATSKAGTGYYEQYF. The CDR3 DNA reads TGTGCCACCAGCAAAGCCGGGACAGGGTACTACGAGCAGTACTTC.

V usage is TRBV29-1 and J usage is TRBJ2-1, with a possible D match to TRBD2 (6 bases). Trimming took 5 bases from V and 1 from J, leaving 12 bases between them. Germline-derived CDR1 and CDR2 are SQVTM and ANQGSEA. The CDR3 is made up of 14 amino acids. CDR3 protein: CSVLGRDSYNEQFF. CDR3 DNA: TGCAGCGTTTTGGGGCGGGATTCCTACAATGAGCAGTTCTTC.

The chain is built from TRBV2 and TRBJ2-5; TRBD2 matches at 12 bases. The germline V gene encodes CDR1 SNHLY and CDR2 FYNNEI. There are 16 residues in the CDR3. V was pared by 7 bases and J by 0 bases, with 6 bases of the junction left unmatched. CDR3 DNA sequence: TGTGCCAGCATGGAGGGGACTAGCGGGTACCAAGAGACCCAGTACTTC. Translation gives CASMEGTSGYQETQYF.

The chain has TRBV18 and TRBJ1-3, with D possibly TRBD1 on 6 matching bases. Per germline, CDR1 KGHSH and CDR2 LQKENI. The CDR3 length is 19 residues. V lost 6 bases, J lost 1 base, and 25 bases lay in between. CDR3 sequence (DNA): TGTGCCAGCTCGCCCATAGGACAGATCATCTCGGGGTCTGGAAACACCATATATTTT. It specifies CASSPIGQIISGSGNTIYF. Combining the CDR3 with reference TRBV18 and TRBJ1-3 gives the whole variable domain NAGVMQNPRHLVRRRGQEARLRCSPMKGHSHVYWYRQLPEEGLKFMVYLQKENIIDESGMPKERFSAEFPKEGPSILRIQQVVRGDSAAYFCASSPIGQIISGSGNTIYFGEGSWLTVV.

This chain links TRBV25-1 with TRBJ1-3, with a tentative D call TRBD1 (6 bases). The CDR3 spans 14 residues. Trimming removed 4 bases from V and 4 bases from J, with 11 bases in between. From germline, CDR1 is MGHDK and CDR2 SYGVNS. CDR3 in amino acids: CASSGTAKGNTIYF. The CDR3 DNA reads TGTGCCAGCAGTGGGACAGCAAAGGGAAACACCATATATTTT.

This clone has just a few counts. The chain is built from TRBV2 and TRBJ2-3; TRBD2 matches 7 bases. The CDR3 runs to 15 residues. The germline V gene encodes CDR1 SNHLY and CDR2 FYNNEI. The V gene end was trimmed by 6 bases and the J gene end by 5 bases; junction bases not matched to a gene: 11. CDR3 sequence: CASSQLAVNGDTQYF. In DNA, the CDR3 is TGTGCCAGCAGCCAGCTAGCGGTGAATGGAGATACGCAGTATTTT.

V gene TRBV2 combines with J gene TRBJ2-7; possible D gene TRBD1, 6 bases. Per germline, CDR1 SNHLY and CDR2 FYNNEI. This CDR3 is 15 amino acids long. Between the trimmed V and J ends, which lost 1 base and 5 bases, there was a span of 15 bases. The CDR3 protein is CASSEGLTGLDEQYF. CDR3 in DNA: TGTGCCAGCAGTGAAGGGCTAACAGGGCTGGACGAGCAGTACTTC.

V is TRBV9 and J is TRBJ2-2; the D is unclear. Germline CDR1 SGDLS, CDR2 YYNGEE. The CDR3 covers 15 residues. The V end lost 0 bases, the J end lost 9 bases, and 15 bases lay between the germline ends. CDR3 nucleotides: TGTGCCAGCAGCGTAGCTACTACACCTACCAGGGAGCTGTTTTTT. Translated: CASSVATTPTRELFF.

The chain is built from TRBV5-6 and TRBJ2-5, with no clear D. The ends were cut back, 2 bases at V and 5 bases at J, with 4 bases in the middle. The germline V gene has CDR1 SGHDT and CDR2 YYEEEE. There are 11 residues in the CDR3. CDR3 in DNA: TGTGCCAGCAGCTTTAGCGAGACCCAGTACTTC. Amino acid sequence: CASSFSETQYF.

Here the CDR3 reads CASRQDRRETQYF. In DNA form, the CDR3 reads TGTGCCAGCAGGCAAGACAGGAGAGAGACCCAGTACTTC. This chain uses TRBV12-3 or TRBV12-4 with TRBJ2-5, with D possibly being TRBD1 (6 bases). Trimming pared 6 bases from V and 4 bases from J, leaving 12 bases between. The CDR3 contains 13 residues.

The chain links TRBV27 to TRBJ2-7, with 10 positions matching TRBD2. Trimming at V came to 2 bases and at J to 2 bases, leaving 6 bases not matched to a gene. Germline values: CDR1 MNHEY, CDR2 SMNVEV (reference sequence). The CDR3 is made up of 16 amino acids. CDR3 sequence: CASSLLPSGGTYEQYF. CDR3 nucleotide sequence: TGTGCCAGCAGTTTACTTCCTAGCGGGGGAACCTACGAGCAGTACTTC.

The V gene is TRBV27, the J gene TRBJ2-3; D remains ambiguous. The CDR3 is 12 residues long. Looked up from germline, CDR1 is MNHEY and CDR2 is SMNVEV (reference sequence). The V end lost 8 bases, the J end lost 3 bases, and 9 bases lay between the germline ends. The CDR3 protein is CASQSRTDTQYF. In nucleotides, the CDR3 is TGTGCCAGCCAATCTAGGACAGATACGCAGTATTTT.

The chain joins TRBV28 to TRBJ2-1, with 7 bases identical to TRBD1. This CDR3 comprises 14 residues. Germline V lookup: CDR1 MDHEN, CDR2 SYDVKM. Trimming cost V 3 bases and J 6 bases; bases outside gene matches: 5. The CDR3 spells CASSFDRVLNEQFF. The CDR3 DNA reads as TGTGCCAGCAGTTTTGACAGGGTCCTCAATGAGCAGTTCTTC. Complete variable domain (other parts from reference TRBV28 and TRBJ2-1): DVKVTQSSRYLVKRTGEKVFLECVQDMDHENMFWYRQDPGLGLRLIYFSYDVKMKEKGDIPEGYSVSREKKERFSLILESASTNQTSMYLCASSFDRVLNEQFFGPGTRLTVL.

This sequence joins TRBV6-2 or TRBV6-3 and TRBJ1-4; 8 bases map to TRBD1. The germline CDR1 and CDR2 sequences are MNHEY and SVGEGT. The CDR3 is 18 residues long. V lost 0 bases to trimming and J lost 1 base; unmatched junction nucleotides: 7. CDR3 loop: CASSYSSRDRITNEKLFF. The CDR3 DNA follows: TGTGCCAGCAGTTACTCGTCCCGGGACAGGATAACTAATGAAAAACTGTTTTTT.

This clone was observed once. CDR3 protein: CASSVDSNEKLFF. Written as DNA, the CDR3 is TGTGCCAGCAGCGTCGACAGTAATGAAAAACTGTTTTTT. The J gene is TRBJ1-4, the V gene TRBV9; maybe TRBD1 (5 bases). The CDR3 runs to 13 residues. CDR1 SGDLS and CDR2 YYNGEE come from the germline V gene. V was pared by 2 bases and J by 4 bases, with 6 bases between.

The V call is TRBV13, the J call TRBJ1-2; D is ambiguous. CDR3 size: 16 residues. Germline V gene lookup returns CDR1 PRHDT and CDR2 FYEKMQ (reference sequence). Trimming shortened V by 5 bases and J by 4 bases, and 20 bases separated the two germline ends. The CDR3 bases are TGTGCCAGCAGCCCCACGGGGATCTCCTCCTTCTATGGCTACACCTTC. Protein: CASSPTGISSFYGYTF.

This clone was seen once. The J gene is TRBJ2-3, the V gene TRBV28; TRBD2 matches at 7 bases. Germline loops: CDR1 MDHEN, CDR2 SYDVKM. Trimming cost V 2 bases and J 4 bases; bases outside gene matches: 6. The CDR3 has 15 amino acids. The CDR3 here is CASSLGSSGSDTQYF. The DNA for the CDR3 is TGTGCCAGCAGTTTAGGGAGTAGCGGGTCAGATACGCAGTATTTT.

This clone showed up just once. This sequence joins TRBV27 and TRBJ1-2; the match to TRBD1 covers 11 bases. The germline gives CDR1 MNHEY, CDR2 SMNVEV (reference sequence). The CDR3 is 14 residues long. The V and J ends lost 6 bases and 8 bases, in that order; junction bases with no gene match: 8. The CDR3 bases are TGTGCCAGCAGATACGGACAGGGGGCGGGAGGCTACACCTTC. Encoded protein: CASRYGQGAGGYTF.

The genes are TRBV5-6 and TRBJ2-7; D possibly corresponds to TRBD2 (7 bases). Germline V gene lookup returns CDR1 SGHDT and CDR2 YYEEEE. This CDR3 has 16 residues. V was trimmed by 3 bases and J by 4 bases, leaving 20 bases between them. The CDR3 DNA sequence: TGTGCCAGCAGCTCGCTCGAAGGGGGGGATTGGTACGAGCAGTACTTC. Translating it yields CASSSLEGGDWYEQYF.

The gene calls are TRBV28 and TRBJ1-3; D remains unclear. The germline gives CDR1 MDHEN, CDR2 SYDVKM. The CDR3 consists of 18 residues. V shed 6 bases and J shed 4 bases, with 25 bases lying between them. CDR3 sequence reads: CASSTPTPGSISGNTIYF. In nucleotides, the CDR3 is TGTGCCAGCAGCACCCCCACCCCCGGGAGCATATCGGGAAACACCATATATTTT.

The chain is built from TRBV28 and TRBJ1-2; no clear D gene. The germline V gene has CDR1 MDHEN and CDR2 SYDVKM. Trimming left V 8 bases short and J 0 bases short, with 7 bases between. CDR3 length: 12 residues. The CDR3 loop is CASVSTNYGYTF. The CDR3 DNA is TGTGCCAGCGTGTCAACTAACTATGGCTACACCTTC.

This clone has more than one count but fewer than ten. The chain couples TRBV7-8 to TRBJ1-1, with D possibly being TRBD1 (6 bases). V was trimmed by 5 bases and J by 7 bases, leaving 32 bases between them. Germline V gene sequence: CDR1 SGHVS, CDR2 FQNEAQ. The CDR3 runs to 19 residues. In DNA form, the CDR3 reads TGTGCCAGCAGCCCACCGATGATGGGAACAGGGAAGGCCATAGTTGAAGCTTTCTTT. Its translation: CASSPPMMGTGKAIVEAFF.

The gene calls are TRBV3-1 (or the pseudogene TRBV3-2) and TRBJ1-5; the D is unclear. This CDR3 is built from 14 residues. V was pared by 1 base and J by 5 bases, with 9 bases between. Germline V gene lookup returns CDR1 LGHDT and CDR2 YNNKEL (reference sequence). The chain's CDR3 is CASSQVGSYQPQHF. The CDR3 DNA follows: TGTGCCAGCAGCCAAGTGGGGAGCTATCAGCCCCAGCATTTT.

The chain recombines TRBV27 with TRBJ2-6; the D gene is possibly TRBD2 (8 bases). This CDR3 is built from 23 residues. Germline V gene data show CDR1 as MNHEY and CDR2 as SMNVEV (reference sequence). V was shortened by 2 bases and J by 2 bases, with 31 bases between the two germline ends. CDR3 in amino acids: CASSLRLGRQGLGRNAGANVLTF. The DNA of the CDR3 is TGTGCCAGCAGTTTAAGGTTGGGGAGACAGGGACTAGGACGGAATGCTGGGGCCAACGTCCTGACTTTC.

V usage is TRBV9 and J usage is TRBJ1-2, with D maybe TRBD1 (6 bases). The length of the CDR3 is 14 residues. V was clipped by 2 bases and J by 4 bases, with 12 bases between them. Germline CDR1 reads SGDLS; CDR2 reads YYNGEE. The CDR3 loop is CASSVLQGSYGYTF. The CDR3 region has the DNA TGTGCCAGCAGCGTCTTACAGGGTTCCTATGGCTACACCTTC.

This chain links TRBV7-9 with TRBJ1-1; tentative D call: TRBD1 (5 bases). V dropped 5 bases and J dropped 1 base, with 11 bases sitting between them. Germline values: CDR1 SEHNR, CDR2 FQNEAQ (reference sequence). The CDR3 consists of 14 residues. In nucleotides, the CDR3 is TGTGCCAGCAGCACCCCAGGGAAGAACACTGAAGCTTTCTTT. This sequence encodes CASSTPGKNTEAFF.

This sequence joins TRBV6-5 and TRBJ1-1; TRBD1 is a possible D gene (5 bases). The CDR3 length is 14 residues. V was trimmed by 4 bases and J by 2 bases, leaving 11 bases between them. Germline CDR1 is MNHEY and CDR2 is SVGAGI. The DNA of the CDR3 is TGTGCCAGCAGTTTCACCGGACAAAACACTGAAGCTTTCTTT. This translates into CASSFTGQNTEAFF.

The gene calls are TRBV3-1 (or the pseudogene TRBV3-2) and TRBJ2-7; TRBD1 aligns across 7 bases. Germline loops: CDR1 LGHDT, CDR2 YNNKEL (reference sequence). Trimming at V came to 6 bases and at J to 1 base, leaving 9 bases not matched to a gene. The CDR3 contains 15 residues. CDR3 DNA: TGTGCCAGCAGAATTTCGCTGACAGGGTCCTACGAGCAGTACTTC. This codes for CASRISLTGSYEQYF.

The V gene is TRBV6-6, the J gene TRBJ2-1; a possible D gene is TRBD1 (6 bases). With 6 bases removed from V and 10 bases from J, the gap between germline ends came to 22 bases. This CDR3 spans 15 amino acids. Germline V lookup: CDR1 MNHNY, CDR2 SVGAGI (reference sequence). The CDR3 loop is CASSPPGHIRDEQFF. The CDR3 coding sequence is TGTGCCAGCAGCCCTCCGGGACACATTCGGGACGAGCAGTTCTTC.

This chain uses TRBV7-9 with TRBJ2-2; D is possibly TRBD1 (5 bases). This CDR3 contains 12 residues. Trimming cost V 3 bases and J 8 bases, with 7 bases left between them. Germline assignment: CDR1 SEHNR and CDR2 FQNEAQ (reference sequence). The CDR3 reads CASSFTGGELFF. Here the CDR3 DNA reads TGTGCCAGCAGCTTTACAGGAGGGGAGCTGTTTTTT.